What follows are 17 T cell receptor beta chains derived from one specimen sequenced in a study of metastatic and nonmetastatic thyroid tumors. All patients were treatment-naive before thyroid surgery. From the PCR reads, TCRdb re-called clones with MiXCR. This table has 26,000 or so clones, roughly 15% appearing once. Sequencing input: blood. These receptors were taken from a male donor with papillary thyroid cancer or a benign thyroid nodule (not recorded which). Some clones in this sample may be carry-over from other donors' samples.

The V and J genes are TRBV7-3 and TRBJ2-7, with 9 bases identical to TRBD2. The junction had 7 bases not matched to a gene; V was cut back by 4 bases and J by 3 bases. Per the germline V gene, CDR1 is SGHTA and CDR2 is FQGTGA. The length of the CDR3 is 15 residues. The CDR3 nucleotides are TGTGCCAGCAGCTCCCACGTAGCGGGGGTCTACGAGCAGTACTTC. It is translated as CASSSHVAGVYEQYF.

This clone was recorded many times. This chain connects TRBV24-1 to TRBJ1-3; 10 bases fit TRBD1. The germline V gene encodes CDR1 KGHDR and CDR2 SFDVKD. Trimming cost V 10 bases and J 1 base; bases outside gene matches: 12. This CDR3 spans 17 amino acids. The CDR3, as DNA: TGTGCCACGGCGACAGGGGGCAAGGTGGTATCTGGAAACACCATATATTTT. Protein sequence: CATATGGKVVSGNTIYF.

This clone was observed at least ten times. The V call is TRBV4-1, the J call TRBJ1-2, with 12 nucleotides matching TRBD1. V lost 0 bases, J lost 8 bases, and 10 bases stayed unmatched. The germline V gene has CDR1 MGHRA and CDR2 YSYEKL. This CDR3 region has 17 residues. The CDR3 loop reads CASSQDWGTGGAKGYTF. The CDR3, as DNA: TGCGCCAGCAGCCAAGATTGGGGGACAGGGGGCGCAAAGGGCTACACCTTC.

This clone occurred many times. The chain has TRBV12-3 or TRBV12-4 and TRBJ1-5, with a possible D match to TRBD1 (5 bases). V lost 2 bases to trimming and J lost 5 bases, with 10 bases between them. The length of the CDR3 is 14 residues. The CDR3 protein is CASSLQGGDQPQHF. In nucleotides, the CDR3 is TGTGCCAGCAGTTTACAGGGTGGCGATCAGCCCCAGCATTTT.

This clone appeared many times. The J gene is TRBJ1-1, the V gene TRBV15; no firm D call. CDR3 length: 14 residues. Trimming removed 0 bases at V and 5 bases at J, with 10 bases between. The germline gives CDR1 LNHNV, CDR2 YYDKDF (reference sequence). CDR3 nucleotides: TGTGCCACCAGCAGAGATATGAGGGTAACTGAAGCTTTCTTT. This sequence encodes CATSRDMRVTEAFF.

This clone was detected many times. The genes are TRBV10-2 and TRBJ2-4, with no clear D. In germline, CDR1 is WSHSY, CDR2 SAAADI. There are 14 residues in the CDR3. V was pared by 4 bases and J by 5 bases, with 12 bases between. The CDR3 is CASSVGQPQNIQYF. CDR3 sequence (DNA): TGCGCCAGCAGTGTAGGGCAGCCCCAAAACATTCAGTACTTC.

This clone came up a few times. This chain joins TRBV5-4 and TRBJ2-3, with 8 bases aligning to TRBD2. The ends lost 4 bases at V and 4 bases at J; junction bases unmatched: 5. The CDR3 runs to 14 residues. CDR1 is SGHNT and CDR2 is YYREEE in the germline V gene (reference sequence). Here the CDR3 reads CASSQGLGPDTQYF. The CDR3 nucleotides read TGTGCCAGCAGCCAGGGACTAGGGCCAGATACGCAGTATTTT.

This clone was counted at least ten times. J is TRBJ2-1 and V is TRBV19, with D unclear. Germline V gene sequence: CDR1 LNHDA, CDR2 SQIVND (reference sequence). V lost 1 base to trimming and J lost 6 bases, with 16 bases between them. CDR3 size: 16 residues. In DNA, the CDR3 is TGTGCCAGTAGTATAGTGGGCAAAAAGTCGTCCAATGAGCAGTTCTTC. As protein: CASSIVGKKSSNEQFF.

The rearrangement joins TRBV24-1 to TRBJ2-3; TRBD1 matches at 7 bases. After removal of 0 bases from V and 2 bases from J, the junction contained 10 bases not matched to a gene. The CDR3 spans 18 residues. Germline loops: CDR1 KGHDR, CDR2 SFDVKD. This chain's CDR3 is CATSDLQMRGPNTDTQYF. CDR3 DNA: TGTGCCACCAGTGATTTGCAGATGAGGGGGCCTAACACAGATACGCAGTATTTT.

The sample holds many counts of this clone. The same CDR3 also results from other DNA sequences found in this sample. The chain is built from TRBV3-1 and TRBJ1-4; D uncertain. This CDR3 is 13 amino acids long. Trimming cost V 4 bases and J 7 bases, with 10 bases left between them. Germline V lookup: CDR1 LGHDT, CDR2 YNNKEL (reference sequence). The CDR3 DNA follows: TGTGCCAGCAGCCCCCGTGGAGGTGAAAAACTGTTTTTT. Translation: CASSPRGGEKLFF.

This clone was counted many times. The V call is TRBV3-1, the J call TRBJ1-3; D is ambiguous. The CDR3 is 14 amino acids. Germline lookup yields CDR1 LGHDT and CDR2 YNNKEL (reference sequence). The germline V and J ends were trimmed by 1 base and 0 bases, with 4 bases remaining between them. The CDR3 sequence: CASSQVASGNTIYF. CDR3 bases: TGTGCCAGCAGCCAAGTAGCCTCTGGAAACACCATATATTTT.

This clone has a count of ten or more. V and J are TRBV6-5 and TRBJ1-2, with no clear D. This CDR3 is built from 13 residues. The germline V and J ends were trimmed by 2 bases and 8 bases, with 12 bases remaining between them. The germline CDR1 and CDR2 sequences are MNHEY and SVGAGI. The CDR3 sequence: CASSYPGSRGYTF. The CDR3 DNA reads TGTGCCAGCAGTTACCCCGGCTCAAGAGGCTACACCTTC.

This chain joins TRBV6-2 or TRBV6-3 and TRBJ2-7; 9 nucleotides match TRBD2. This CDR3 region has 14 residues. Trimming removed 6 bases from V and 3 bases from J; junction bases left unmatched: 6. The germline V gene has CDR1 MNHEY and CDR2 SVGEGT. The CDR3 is CASRALAGIYEQYF. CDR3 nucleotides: TGTGCCAGCAGGGCACTAGCGGGCATCTACGAGCAGTACTTC.

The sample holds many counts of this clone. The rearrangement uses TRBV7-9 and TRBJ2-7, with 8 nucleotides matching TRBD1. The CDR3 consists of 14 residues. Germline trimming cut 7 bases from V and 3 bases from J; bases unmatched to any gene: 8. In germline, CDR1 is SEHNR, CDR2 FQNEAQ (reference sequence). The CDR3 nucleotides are TGTGCCAGCATGGGGACCGACAGGGGCTACGAGCAGTACTTC. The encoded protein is CASMGTDRGYEQYF. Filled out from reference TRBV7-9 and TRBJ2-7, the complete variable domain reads DTGVSQNPRHKITKRGQNVTFRCDPISEHNRLYWYRQTLGQGPEFLTYFQNEAQLEKSRLLSDRFSAERPKGSFSTLEIQRTEQGDSAMYLCASMGTDRGYEQYFGPGTRLTVT.

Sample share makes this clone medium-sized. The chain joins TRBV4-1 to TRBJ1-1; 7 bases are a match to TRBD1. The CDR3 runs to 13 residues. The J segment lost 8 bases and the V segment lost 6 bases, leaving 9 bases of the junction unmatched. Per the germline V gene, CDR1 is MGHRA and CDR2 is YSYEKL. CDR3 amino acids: CASSGTGAGEAFF. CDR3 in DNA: TGCGCCAGCAGTGGAACAGGGGCTGGGGAAGCTTTCTTT.

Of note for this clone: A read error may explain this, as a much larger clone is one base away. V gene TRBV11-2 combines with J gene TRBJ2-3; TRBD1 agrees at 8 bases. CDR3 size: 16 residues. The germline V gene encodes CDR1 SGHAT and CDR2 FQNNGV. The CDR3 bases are TGTGCCAGCAGCTTAGGACAGGGGAAGATGTGGAGATACGCAGTATTT. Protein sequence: CASSLGQGKMWRYAVF.

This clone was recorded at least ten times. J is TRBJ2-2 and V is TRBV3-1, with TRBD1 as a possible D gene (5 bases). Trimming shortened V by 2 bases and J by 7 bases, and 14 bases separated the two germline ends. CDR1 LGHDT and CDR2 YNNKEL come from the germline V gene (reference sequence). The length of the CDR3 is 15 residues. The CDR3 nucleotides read TGTGCCAGCAGCCAAATGTCAGGGAATATCGGGGAGCTGTTTTTT. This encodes CASSQMSGNIGELFF.